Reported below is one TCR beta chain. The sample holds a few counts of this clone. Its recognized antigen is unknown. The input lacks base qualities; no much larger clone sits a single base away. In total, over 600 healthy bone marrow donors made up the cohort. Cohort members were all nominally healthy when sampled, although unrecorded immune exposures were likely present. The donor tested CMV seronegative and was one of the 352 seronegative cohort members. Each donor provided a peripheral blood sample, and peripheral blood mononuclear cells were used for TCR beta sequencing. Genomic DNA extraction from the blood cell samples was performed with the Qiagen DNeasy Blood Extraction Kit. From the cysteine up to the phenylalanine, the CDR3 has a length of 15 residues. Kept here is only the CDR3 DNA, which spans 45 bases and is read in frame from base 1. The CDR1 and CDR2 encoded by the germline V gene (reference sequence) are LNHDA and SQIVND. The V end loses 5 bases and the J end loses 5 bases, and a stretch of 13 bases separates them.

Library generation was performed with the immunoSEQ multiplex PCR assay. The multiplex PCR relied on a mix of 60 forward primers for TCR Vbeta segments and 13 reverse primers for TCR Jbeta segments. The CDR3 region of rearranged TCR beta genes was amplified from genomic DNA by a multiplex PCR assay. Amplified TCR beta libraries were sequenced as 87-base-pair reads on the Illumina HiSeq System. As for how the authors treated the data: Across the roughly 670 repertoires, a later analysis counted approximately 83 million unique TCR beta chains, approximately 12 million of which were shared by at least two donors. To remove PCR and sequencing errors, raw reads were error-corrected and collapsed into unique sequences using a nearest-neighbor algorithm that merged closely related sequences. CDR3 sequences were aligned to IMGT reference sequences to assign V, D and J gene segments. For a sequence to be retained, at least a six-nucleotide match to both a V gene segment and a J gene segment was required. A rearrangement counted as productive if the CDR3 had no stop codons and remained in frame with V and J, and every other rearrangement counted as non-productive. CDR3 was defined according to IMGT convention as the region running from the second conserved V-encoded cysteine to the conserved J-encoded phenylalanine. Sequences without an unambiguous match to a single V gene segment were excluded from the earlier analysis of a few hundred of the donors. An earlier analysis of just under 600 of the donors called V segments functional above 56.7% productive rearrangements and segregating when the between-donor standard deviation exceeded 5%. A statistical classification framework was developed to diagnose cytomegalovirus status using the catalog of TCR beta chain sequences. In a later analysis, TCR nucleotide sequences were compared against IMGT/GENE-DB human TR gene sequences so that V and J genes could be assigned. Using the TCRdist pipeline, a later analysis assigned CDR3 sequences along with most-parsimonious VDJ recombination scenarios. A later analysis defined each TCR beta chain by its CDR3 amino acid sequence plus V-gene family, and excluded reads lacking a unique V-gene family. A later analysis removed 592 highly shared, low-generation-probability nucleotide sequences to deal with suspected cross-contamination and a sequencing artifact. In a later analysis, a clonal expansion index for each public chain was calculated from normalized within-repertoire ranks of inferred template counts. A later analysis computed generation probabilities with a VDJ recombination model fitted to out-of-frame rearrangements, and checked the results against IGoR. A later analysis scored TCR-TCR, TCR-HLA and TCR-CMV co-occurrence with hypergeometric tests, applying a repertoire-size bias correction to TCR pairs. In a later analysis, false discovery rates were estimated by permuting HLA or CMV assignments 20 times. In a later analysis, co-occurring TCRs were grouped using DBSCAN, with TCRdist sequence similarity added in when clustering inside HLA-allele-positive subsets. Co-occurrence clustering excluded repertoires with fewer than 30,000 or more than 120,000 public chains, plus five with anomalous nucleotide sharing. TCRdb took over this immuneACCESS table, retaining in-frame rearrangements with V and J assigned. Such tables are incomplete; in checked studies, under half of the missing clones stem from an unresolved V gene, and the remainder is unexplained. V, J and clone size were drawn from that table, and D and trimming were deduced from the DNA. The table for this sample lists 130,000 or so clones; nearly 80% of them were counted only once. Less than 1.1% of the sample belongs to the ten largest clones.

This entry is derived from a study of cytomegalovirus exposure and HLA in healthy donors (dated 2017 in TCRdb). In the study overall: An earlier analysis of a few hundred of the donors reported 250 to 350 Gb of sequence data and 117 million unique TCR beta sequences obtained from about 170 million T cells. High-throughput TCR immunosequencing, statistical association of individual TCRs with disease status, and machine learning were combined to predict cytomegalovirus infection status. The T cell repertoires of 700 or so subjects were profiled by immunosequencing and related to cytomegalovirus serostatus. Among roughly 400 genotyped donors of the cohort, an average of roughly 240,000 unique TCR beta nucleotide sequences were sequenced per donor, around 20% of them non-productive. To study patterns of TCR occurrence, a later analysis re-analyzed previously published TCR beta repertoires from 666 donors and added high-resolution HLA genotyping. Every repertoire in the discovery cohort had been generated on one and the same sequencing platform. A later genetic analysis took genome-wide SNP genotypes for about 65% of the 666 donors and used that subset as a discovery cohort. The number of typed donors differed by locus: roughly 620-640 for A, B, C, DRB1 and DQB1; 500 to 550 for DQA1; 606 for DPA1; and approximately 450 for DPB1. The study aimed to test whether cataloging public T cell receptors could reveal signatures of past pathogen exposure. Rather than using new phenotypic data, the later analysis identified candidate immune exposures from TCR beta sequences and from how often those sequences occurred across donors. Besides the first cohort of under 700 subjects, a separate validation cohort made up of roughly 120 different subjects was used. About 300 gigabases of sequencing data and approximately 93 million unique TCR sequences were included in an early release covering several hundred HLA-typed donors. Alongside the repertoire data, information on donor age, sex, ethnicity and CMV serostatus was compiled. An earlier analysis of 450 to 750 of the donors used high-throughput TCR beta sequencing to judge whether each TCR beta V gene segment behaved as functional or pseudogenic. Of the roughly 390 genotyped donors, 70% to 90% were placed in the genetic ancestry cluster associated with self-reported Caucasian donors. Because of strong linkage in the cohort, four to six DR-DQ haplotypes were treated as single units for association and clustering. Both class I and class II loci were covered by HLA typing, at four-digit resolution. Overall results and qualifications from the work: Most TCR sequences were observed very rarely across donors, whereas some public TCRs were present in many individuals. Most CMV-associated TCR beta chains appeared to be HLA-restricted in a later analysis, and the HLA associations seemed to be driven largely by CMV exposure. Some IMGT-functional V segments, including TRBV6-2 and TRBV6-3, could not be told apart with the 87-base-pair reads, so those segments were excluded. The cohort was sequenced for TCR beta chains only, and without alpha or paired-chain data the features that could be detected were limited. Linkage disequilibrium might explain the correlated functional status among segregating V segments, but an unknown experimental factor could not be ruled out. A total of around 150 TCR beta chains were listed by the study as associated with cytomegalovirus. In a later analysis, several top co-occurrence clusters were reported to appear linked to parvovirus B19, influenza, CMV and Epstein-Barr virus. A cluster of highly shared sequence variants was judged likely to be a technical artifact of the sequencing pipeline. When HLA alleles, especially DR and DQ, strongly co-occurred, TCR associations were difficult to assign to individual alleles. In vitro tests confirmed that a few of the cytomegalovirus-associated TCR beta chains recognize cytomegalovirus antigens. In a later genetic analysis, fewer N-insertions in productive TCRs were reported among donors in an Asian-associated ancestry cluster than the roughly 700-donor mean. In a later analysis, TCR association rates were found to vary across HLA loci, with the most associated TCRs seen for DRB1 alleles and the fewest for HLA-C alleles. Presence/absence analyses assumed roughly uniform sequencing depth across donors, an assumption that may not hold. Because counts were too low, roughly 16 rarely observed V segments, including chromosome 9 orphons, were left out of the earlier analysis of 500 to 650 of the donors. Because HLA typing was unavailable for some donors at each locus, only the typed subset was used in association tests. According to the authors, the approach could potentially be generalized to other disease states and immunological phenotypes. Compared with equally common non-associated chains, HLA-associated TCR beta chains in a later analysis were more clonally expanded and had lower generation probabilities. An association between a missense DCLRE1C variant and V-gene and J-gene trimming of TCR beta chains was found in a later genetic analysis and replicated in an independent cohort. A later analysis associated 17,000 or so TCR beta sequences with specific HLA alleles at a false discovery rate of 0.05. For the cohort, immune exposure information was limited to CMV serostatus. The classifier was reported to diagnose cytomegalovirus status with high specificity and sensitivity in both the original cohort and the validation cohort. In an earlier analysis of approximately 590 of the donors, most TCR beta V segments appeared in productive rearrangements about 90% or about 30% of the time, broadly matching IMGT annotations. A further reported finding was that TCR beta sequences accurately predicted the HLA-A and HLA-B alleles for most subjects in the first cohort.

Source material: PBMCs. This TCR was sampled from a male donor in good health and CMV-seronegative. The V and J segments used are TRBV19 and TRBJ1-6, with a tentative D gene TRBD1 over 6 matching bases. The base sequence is TGTGCCAGTAGTCCCACCCGGGACAATAATTCACCCCTCCACTTT. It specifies CASSPTRDNNSPLHF.